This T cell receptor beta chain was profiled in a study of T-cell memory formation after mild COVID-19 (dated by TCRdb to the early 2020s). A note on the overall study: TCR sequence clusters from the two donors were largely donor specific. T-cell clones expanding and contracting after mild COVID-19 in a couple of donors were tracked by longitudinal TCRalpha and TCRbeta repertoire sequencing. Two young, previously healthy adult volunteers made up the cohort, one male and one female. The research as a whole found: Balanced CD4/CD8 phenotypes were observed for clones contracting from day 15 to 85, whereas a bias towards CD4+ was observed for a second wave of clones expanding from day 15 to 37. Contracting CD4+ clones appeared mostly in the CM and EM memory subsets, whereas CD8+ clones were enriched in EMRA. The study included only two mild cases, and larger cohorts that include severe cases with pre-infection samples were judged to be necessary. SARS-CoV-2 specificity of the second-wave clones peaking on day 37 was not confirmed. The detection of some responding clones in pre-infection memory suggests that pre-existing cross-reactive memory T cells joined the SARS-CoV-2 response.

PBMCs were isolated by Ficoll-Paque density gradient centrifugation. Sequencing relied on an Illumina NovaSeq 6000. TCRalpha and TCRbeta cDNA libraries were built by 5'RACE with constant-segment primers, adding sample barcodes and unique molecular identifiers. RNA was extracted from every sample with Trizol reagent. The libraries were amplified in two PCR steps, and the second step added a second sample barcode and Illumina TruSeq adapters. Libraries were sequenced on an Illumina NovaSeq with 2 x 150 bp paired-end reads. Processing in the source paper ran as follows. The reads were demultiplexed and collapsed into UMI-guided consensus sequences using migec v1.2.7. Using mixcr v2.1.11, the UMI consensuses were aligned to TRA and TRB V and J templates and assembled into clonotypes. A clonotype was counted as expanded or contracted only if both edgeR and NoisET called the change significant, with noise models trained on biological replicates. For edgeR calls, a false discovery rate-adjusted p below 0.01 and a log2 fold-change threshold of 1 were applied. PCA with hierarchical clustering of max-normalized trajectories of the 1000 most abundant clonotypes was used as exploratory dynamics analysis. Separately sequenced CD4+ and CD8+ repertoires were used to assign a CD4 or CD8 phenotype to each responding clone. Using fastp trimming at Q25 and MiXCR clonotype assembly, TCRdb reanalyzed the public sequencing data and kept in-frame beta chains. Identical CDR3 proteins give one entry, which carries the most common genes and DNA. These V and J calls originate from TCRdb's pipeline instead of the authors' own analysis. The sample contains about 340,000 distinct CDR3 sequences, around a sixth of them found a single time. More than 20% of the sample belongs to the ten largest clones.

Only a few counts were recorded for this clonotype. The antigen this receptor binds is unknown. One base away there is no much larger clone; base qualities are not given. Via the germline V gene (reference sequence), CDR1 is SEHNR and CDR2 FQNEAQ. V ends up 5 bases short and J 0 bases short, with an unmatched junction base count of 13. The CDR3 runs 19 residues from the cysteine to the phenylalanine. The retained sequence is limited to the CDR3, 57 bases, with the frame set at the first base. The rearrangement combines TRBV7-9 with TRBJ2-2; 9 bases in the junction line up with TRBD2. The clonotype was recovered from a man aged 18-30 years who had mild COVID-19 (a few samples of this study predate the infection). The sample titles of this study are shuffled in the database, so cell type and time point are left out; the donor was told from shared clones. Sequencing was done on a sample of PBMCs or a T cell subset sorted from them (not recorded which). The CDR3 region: CASSATTASGASNTGELFF. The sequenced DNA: TGTGCCAGCAGCGCTACCACTGCTAGCGGGGCCTCGAACACCGGGGAGCTGTTTTTT.